Listed below are T cell receptor beta chains from one sample, sequenced in a study of T cell repertoires in cytomegalovirus infection. TCRdb ran MiXCR on the reads and lists one entry per CDR3 protein. The sample lists about 140,000 distinct CDR3 sequences, under 8.5% occurring once. The specimen sequenced was PBMCs. These receptor sequences come from a human donor in good health (CMV status not recorded). Some clones in this sample may be carry-over from other donors' samples. CDR3s include the opening cysteine and the closing phenylalanine or tryptophan. D genes are given only for firm matches. Size tells how often a clone was seen (once, few, many) or the class of an expanded clone, and some rows leave it out.

clone_size: many
j_call: TRBJ1-6
d_call: NA
v_call: TRBV7-9
cdr3_aa: CAIPSDSLSSYNSPLHF
cdr3_nt: TGTGCCATTCCCTCGGACAGCCTTAGCTCCTATAATTCACCCCTCCACTTT

clone_size: many
j_call: TRBJ1-1
d_call: NA
v_call: TRBV28
cdr3_aa: CASSPLTPPNTEAFF
cdr3_nt: TGTGCCAGCAGTCCCCTCACTCCCCCGAACACTGAAGCTTTCTTT

clone_size: many
j_call: TRBJ1-1
d_call: NA
v_call: TRBV19
cdr3_aa: CASSTTGNTEAFF
cdr3_nt: TGTGCCAGTAGTACGACAGGGAACACTGAAGCTTTCTTT

clone_size: many
j_call: TRBJ1-4
d_call: TRBD1
v_call: TRBV15
cdr3_aa: CATKDRIATNEKLFF
cdr3_nt: TGTGCCACCAAGGACAGGATTGCAACTAATGAAAAACTGTTTTTT

clone_size: NA
j_call: TRBJ2-7
d_call: NA
v_call: TRBV29-1
cdr3_aa: CSAYGRGEQYF
cdr3_nt: TGCAGCGCGTACGGGAGAGGCGAGCAGTACTTC

clone_size: NA
j_call: TRBJ1-1
d_call: TRBD1
v_call: TRBV5-1
cdr3_aa: CASSLGTGRQNTEAFF
cdr3_nt: TGCGCCAGCAGCCTCGGGACAGGGCGTCAGAACACTGAAGCTTTCTTT

clone_size: few
j_call: TRBJ1-4
d_call: NA
v_call: TRBV18
cdr3_aa: CASSPLREANEKLFF
cdr3_nt: TGTGCCAGCTCACCTCTTCGGGAAGCTAATGAAAAACTGTTTTTT

clone_size: NA
j_call: TRBJ2-3
d_call: NA
v_call: TRBV7-9
cdr3_aa: CASSLVSDTQYF
cdr3_nt: TGTGCCAGCAGCTTAGTCTCAGATACGCAGTATTTT

clone_size: many
j_call: TRBJ2-7
d_call: NA
v_call: TRBV9
cdr3_aa: CASSAPGDRHTSGEQYF
cdr3_nt: TGTGCCAGCAGCGCACCCGGCGACAGGCATACTTCTGGTGAGCAGTACTTC

clone_size: NA
j_call: TRBJ2-2
d_call: NA
v_call: TRBV19
cdr3_aa: CASSIETRAGELFF
cdr3_nt: TGTGCCAGTAGTATCGAGACACGGGCCGGGGAGCTGTTTTTT

clone_size: NA
j_call: TRBJ2-7
d_call: NA
v_call: TRBV15
cdr3_aa: CATSRDHVMDEQYF
cdr3_nt: TGTGCCACCAGCAGAGATCATGTTATGGACGAGCAGTACTTC

clone_size: NA
j_call: TRBJ2-2
d_call: NA
v_call: TRBV6-5
cdr3_aa: CASRRPGSPTGELFF
cdr3_nt: TGTGCCAGCAGGCGCCCCGGGAGCCCCACCGGGGAGCTGTTTTTT

clone_size: few
j_call: TRBJ2-1
d_call: NA
v_call: TRBV24-1
cdr3_aa: CATSDLSGPLREQFF
cdr3_nt: TGTGCCACCAGTGATCTGTCCGGACCCCTCCGTGAGCAGTTCTTC

clone_size: many
j_call: TRBJ2-3
d_call: TRBD2
v_call: TRBV5-4
cdr3_aa: CASSPGGGGGADTQYF
cdr3_nt: TGTGCCAGCAGCCCCGGGGGTGGCGGGGGGGCAGATACGCAGTATTTT

clone_size: NA
j_call: TRBJ1-1
d_call: NA
v_call: TRBV7-3
cdr3_aa: CASSVTRQTEAFF
cdr3_nt: TGTGCCAGCAGCGTAACCCGACAGACTGAAGCTTTCTTT

clone_size: NA
j_call: TRBJ2-1
d_call: TRBD2
v_call: TRBV24-1
cdr3_aa: CATSDSGLAGENEQFF
cdr3_nt: TGTGCCACCAGTGATTCTGGTCTAGCGGGGGAAAATGAGCAGTTCTTC

clone_size: NA
j_call: TRBJ1-1
d_call: NA
v_call: TRBV5-5
cdr3_aa: CASSSVGRSTEAFF
cdr3_nt: TGTGCCAGCAGCTCGGTGGGGAGAAGCACTGAAGCTTTCTTT

clone_size: many
j_call: TRBJ1-1
d_call: NA
v_call: TRBV7-4
cdr3_aa: CASSLRPENTEAFF
cdr3_nt: TGTGCCAGCAGCTTACGGCCGGAGAACACTGAAGCTTTCTTT

clone_size: many
j_call: TRBJ1-4
d_call: NA
v_call: TRBV7-2
cdr3_aa: CASSLGTGEKLFF
cdr3_nt: TGTGCCAGCAGCTTAGGGACTGGTGAAAAACTGTTTTTT

clone_size: many
j_call: TRBJ1-4
d_call: TRBD1
v_call: TRBV20-1
cdr3_aa: CSASGQGQGNEKLFF
cdr3_nt: TGCAGTGCCTCTGGACAGGGACAGGGGAATGAAAAACTGTTTTTT

clone_size: many
j_call: TRBJ1-2
d_call: NA
v_call: TRBV12-3/TRBV12-4
cdr3_aa: CASQGGLLYGYTF
cdr3_nt: TGTGCCAGCCAAGGTGGGCTACTCTATGGCTACACCTTC

clone_size: many
j_call: TRBJ2-7
d_call: TRBD1
v_call: TRBV27
cdr3_aa: CASSPPGTGLSSYEQYF
cdr3_nt: TGTGCCAGCAGTCCCCCCGGGACAGGCTTGAGCTCCTACGAGCAGTACTTC

clone_size: many
j_call: TRBJ2-3
d_call: NA
v_call: TRBV2
cdr3_aa: CASSGSPWADTQYF
cdr3_nt: TGTGCCAGCAGTGGCTCCCCCTGGGCAGATACGCAGTATTTT

clone_size: many
j_call: TRBJ1-1
d_call: TRBD1
v_call: TRBV19
cdr3_aa: CASSPGQGATEAFF
cdr3_nt: TGTGCCAGTAGTCCGGGACAGGGGGCCACTGAAGCTTTCTTT

clone_size: many
j_call: TRBJ2-5
d_call: NA
v_call: TRBV28
cdr3_aa: CASSLFGERRGLGKTQYF
cdr3_nt: TGTGCCAGCAGTTTATTCGGCGAGCGAAGGGGTCTAGGGAAGACCCAGTACTTC

clone_size: few
j_call: TRBJ2-3
d_call: NA
v_call: TRBV29-1
cdr3_aa: CSVAIDSGSTDTQYF
cdr3_nt: TGCAGCGTTGCAATTGACAGTGGTAGCACAGATACGCAGTATTTT

clone_size: many
j_call: TRBJ2-1
d_call: NA
v_call: TRBV7-8
cdr3_aa: CASSLGPSGGAVDAQFF
cdr3_nt: TGTGCCAGCAGCTTAGGTCCCTCTGGGGGGGCCGTGGATGCGCAGTTCTTC

clone_size: many
j_call: TRBJ1-3
d_call: TRBD1
v_call: TRBV7-8
cdr3_aa: CASSSYSGQHSGNTIYF
cdr3_nt: TGTGCCAGCAGCTCATATTCGGGACAGCACTCTGGAAACACCATATATTTT

clone_size: many
j_call: TRBJ2-5
d_call: NA
v_call: TRBV15
cdr3_aa: CATSRDLLETQYF
cdr3_nt: TGTGCCACCAGCAGAGATCTTCTGGAGACCCAGTACTTC

clone_size: many
j_call: TRBJ1-6
d_call: NA
v_call: TRBV28
cdr3_aa: CASSLGRVRSPLHF
cdr3_nt: TGTGCCAGCAGTTTAGGCAGGGTTCGGTCACCCCTCCACTTT

clone_size: NA
j_call: TRBJ2-3
d_call: TRBD2
v_call: TRBV5-4
cdr3_aa: CASSSAGGGVDTQYF
cdr3_nt: TGTGCCAGCAGCTCAGCGGGGGGGGGGGTAGATACGCAATATTTT

clone_size: many
j_call: TRBJ1-4
d_call: NA
v_call: TRBV4-3
cdr3_aa: CASSQDWHQDYNEKLFF
cdr3_nt: TGCGCCAGCAGCCAAGATTGGCACCAGGACTATAATGAAAAACTGTTTTTT

clone_size: many
j_call: TRBJ2-1
d_call: TRBD2
v_call: TRBV7-6
cdr3_aa: CASSLVGGGYNEQFF
cdr3_nt: TGTGCCAGCAGCTTAGTGGGCGGGGGCTACAATGAGCAGTTCTTC

clone_size: many
j_call: TRBJ1-1
d_call: TRBD1
v_call: TRBV19
cdr3_aa: CASSTGQTNTEAFF
cdr3_nt: TGTGCCAGTAGTACGGGACAGACGAACACTGAAGCTTTCTTT

clone_size: many
j_call: TRBJ2-3
d_call: NA
v_call: TRBV7-8
cdr3_aa: CASSWRPGTSKGDTQYF
cdr3_nt: TGTGCCAGCAGCTGGAGACCCGGGACGTCCAAGGGGGATACGCAGTATTTT

clone_size: many
j_call: TRBJ2-7
d_call: NA
v_call: TRBV7-9
cdr3_aa: CASSAQQVTLYEQYF
cdr3_nt: TGTGCCAGCAGCGCCCAACAGGTGACACTCTACGAGCAGTACTTC

clone_size: few
j_call: TRBJ2-6
d_call: NA
v_call: TRBV18
cdr3_aa: CASSPPLGDSANVLTF
cdr3_nt: TGTGCCAGCTCACCGCCGCTAGGGGATTCCGCCAACGTCCTGACTTTC

clone_size: NA
j_call: TRBJ2-7
d_call: NA
v_call: TRBV20-1
cdr3_aa: CSAVYEQYF
cdr3_nt: TGCAGTGCTGTCTACGAGCAGTACTTC